This T cell receptor beta chain was recovered during a study of shared clonotypes between healthy human individuals. Study-wide results and caveats: It was the non-shared clonotypes that had lower generation probabilities than clonotypes shared by all four donors. When naive CD4 clonotypes were compared across four donors, 4% to 6.5% were shared.

The authors loaded 150 to 250 ng DNA, about 30,000 T cell genomes, into sorted-subset replicate PCRs. Repertoires were generated with immunoSEQ multiplex PCR, while TCRdb's copy carries only in-frame clones and drops some. Among some 580,000 clones listed, 97% were seen once. Adults of Caucasian background living in Nashville, Tennessee made up all donors. Notes on this clone: Its specificity is unknown.

This CDR3 has 16 residues. After removal of 4 bases from V and 7 bases from J, the junction contained 14 bases not matched to a gene. Germline CDR1 and CDR2: LNHDA and SQIVND (reference sequence). The chain employs TRBV19 and TRBJ2-7; 9 bases are shared with TRBD1. The receptor comes from a woman aged 25 to 39 in good health. Sequenced material: naive CD4+ T cells sorted from blood. As for subset: CD45RA+ positively selected. CDR3 sequence (DNA): TGTGCCAGTAGTAAAGAGAGGGGACAGGGTATCCGGGAGCAGTACTTC. Translation: CASSKERGQGIREQYF. The full variable domain, its missing parts supplied by reference TRBV19 and TRBJ2-7, is DGGITQSPKYLFRKEGQNVTLSCEQNLNHDAMYWYRQDPGQGLRLIYYSQIVNDFQKGDIAEGYSVSREKKESFPLTVTSAQKNPTAFYLCASSKERGQGIREQYFGPGTRLTVT.